The clone carrying this T cell receptor (beta chain) appeared many times. What it binds is not known. These data belong to a study of T-cell reconstitution after alpha-beta-depleted transplantation in children. Study-level findings and limits: Several hundred graft clones that had expanded were reportedly the source of alpha-beta T cells about two months after transplant. Day-60 TCRbeta diversity that was high in some patients was derived from surviving recipient T cells and thymic progenitors. T-cell counts and diversity were attributed mostly to newly produced T cells one year after transplant.

Construction of the TCRbeta library involved unique molecular identifiers. A single record per CDR3 protein comes from TCRdb applying MiXCR to the PCR reads. The sample yields about 250,000 distinct CDR3 sequences, roughly 25% seen once. V shed 0 bases, J shed 1 base, and the junction held 3 bases outside the gene matches. This CDR3 is 16 amino acids long. Per germline, CDR1 LGHDT and CDR2 YNNKEL (reference sequence). This sequence joins TRBV3-1 and TRBJ2-5, with 9 positions matching TRBD2. This TCR came from a female patient aged 2-9 years who had a stem cell transplant for congenital amegakaryocytic thrombocytopenia, so the T cells may come from the graft donor. Here the sequenced sample was PBMCs, mostly from graft donor cells, taken 360 days after TCRalphabeta/CD19-depleted stem cell transplant. The CDR3 protein is CASSQDQTSGQETQYF. The CDR3 region has the DNA TGTGCCAGCAGCCAAGATCAGACTAGCGGCCAAGAGACCCAGTACTTC.